The following is a T cell receptor beta chain sequence with its context. Its antigen is unidentified. This specimen belongs to a study of cytomegalovirus exposure and HLA in healthy donors. Whole-study findings and limits: Reports state that TCR beta sequences accurately predicted most subjects' HLA-A and HLA-B alleles. Immune exposure information comprised only CMV serostatus. In vitro testing confirmed a few CMV-associated chains as specific for CMV antigens.

Use of 60 Vbeta and 13 Jbeta primers characterized the PCR. The protocol was immunoSEQ multiplex PCR, while the TCRdb copy is restricted to in-frame clones and leaves out a portion. The repertoire holds 70,000 to 80,000 clones, with more than 75% as singletons. This TCR came from a man in his late teens or twenties in good health and CMV-seronegative. Material for sequencing was PBMCs.

Written as DNA, the CDR3 is TGTGCCAGCAGCTTAGCTACTAGCGGGAGCTACGAGCAGTACTTC. This gives the protein CASSLATSGSYEQYF. The rearrangement joins TRBV7-2 to TRBJ2-5, with 11 bases fitting TRBD2. The DNA end is more similar to TRBJ2-7, so the J call may be wrong. Per germline, CDR1 SGHTA and CDR2 FQGNSA. The CDR3 consists of 15 residues.